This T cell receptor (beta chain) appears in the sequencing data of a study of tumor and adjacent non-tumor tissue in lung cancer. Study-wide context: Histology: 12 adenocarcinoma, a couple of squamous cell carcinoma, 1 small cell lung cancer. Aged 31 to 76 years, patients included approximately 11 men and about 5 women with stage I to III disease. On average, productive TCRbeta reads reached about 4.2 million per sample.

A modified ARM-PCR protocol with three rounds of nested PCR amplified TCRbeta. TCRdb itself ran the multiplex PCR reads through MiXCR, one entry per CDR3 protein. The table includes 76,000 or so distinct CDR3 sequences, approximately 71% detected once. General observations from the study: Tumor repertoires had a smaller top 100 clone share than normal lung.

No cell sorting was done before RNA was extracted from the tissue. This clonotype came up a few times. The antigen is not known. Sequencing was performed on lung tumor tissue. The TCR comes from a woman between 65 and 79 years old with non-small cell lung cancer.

In DNA, the CDR3 is TGCAGCGTTGAAGATCCCCTGAACAGGCACACTGAAGCTTTCTTT. Amino acids: CSVEDPLNRHTEAFF. The chain couples TRBV29-1 to TRBJ1-1; D is possibly TRBD1 (5 bases). Germline-derived CDR1 and CDR2 are SQVTM and ANQGSEA. Trimming shortened V by 0 bases and J by 3 bases, and 14 bases separated the two germline ends. CDR3 size: 15 residues.